Listed here are 27 T cell receptor beta chains from one sample, sequenced in a study of T cell repertoires in cytomegalovirus infection. One entry per CDR3 protein, called by TCRdb with MiXCR from the reads. The repertoire includes 450,000 to 550,000 distinct CDR3 sequences, approximately 17% of them detected once, and approximately 24% sits in the top ten. The specimen sequenced was CD8+ T cells from PBMCs. Receptor source: a human donor in good health (CMV status not recorded). Some clones in this sample may be carry-over from other donors' samples.

The chain couples TRBV20-1 to TRBJ2-2; 7 nucleotides line up with TRBD1. The ends lost 5 bases at V and 4 bases at J; junction bases unmatched: 4. The CDR3 spans 13 residues. Germline V CDR1 and CDR2: DFQATT, SNEGSKA (reference sequence). CDR3 coding DNA: TGCAGTGCTTTGACAGGGTCCACCGGGGAGCTGTTTTTT. Protein: CSALTGSTGELFF.

This clonotype came up a few times. V usage is TRBV10-3 and J usage is TRBJ2-4; no clear D. The CDR3 runs to 14 residues. Trimming shortened V by 3 bases and J by 5 bases, and 11 bases separated the two germline ends. The germline V gene has CDR1 ENHRY and CDR2 SYGVKD. In nucleotides, the CDR3 is TGTGCCATCAGTGACGATAACAGTGAAAACATTCAGTACTTC. The encoded protein is CAISDDNSENIQYF.

This clonotype was counted at least ten times. The V and J genes are TRBV6-5 and TRBJ2-1, with 7 bases aligning to TRBD2. Germline V gives CDR1 MNHEY, CDR2 SVGAGI. The CDR3 totals 15 residues. V was clipped by 7 bases and J by 5 bases; unmatched bases: 11. The CDR3 loop reads CASTSGVVSDNEQFF. The CDR3 DNA reads TGTGCCAGCACCAGCGGGGTTGTAAGTGACAATGAGCAGTTCTTC.

Many counts were recorded for this clonotype. The chain carries TRBV5-5 and TRBJ1-4, with unresolved D. This CDR3 region has 15 residues. The ends were cut back, 2 bases at V and 0 bases at J, with 8 bases in the middle. CDR1 and CDR2 from the germline V gene are SGHKS and YYEKEE (reference sequence). The CDR3 is CASSLLVATNEKLFF. In DNA form, the CDR3 reads TGTGCCAGCAGCTTACTGGTTGCAACTAATGAAAAACTGTTTTTT.

The V and J genes are TRBV9 and TRBJ2-2; TRBD2 matches at 9 bases. CDR1 and CDR2 from the germline V gene are SGDLS and YYNGEE. The J segment lost 5 bases and the V segment lost 4 bases, leaving 6 bases of the junction unmatched. The CDR3 loop spans 15 amino acids. Here the CDR3 reads CASSSRGGGTGELFF. CDR3 in DNA: TGTGCCAGCAGCTCCCGCGGGGGGGGGACCGGGGAGCTGTTTTTT. Based on the CDR3 plus reference TRBV9 and TRBJ2-2, the full variable domain is DSGVTQTPKHLITATGQRVTLRCSPRSGDLSVYWYQQSLDQGLQFLIQYYNGEERAKGNILERFSAQQFPDLHSELNLSSLELGDSALYFCASSSRGGGTGELFFGEGSRLTVL.

This clonotype has just a few counts. The V gene is TRBV20-1, the J gene TRBJ2-1, with 7 bases matching TRBD2. Germline loops: CDR1 DFQATT, CDR2 SNEGSKA (reference sequence). The J segment lost 6 bases and the V segment lost 1 base, leaving 6 bases of the junction unmatched. The CDR3 has 14 amino acids. The CDR3, as DNA: TGCAGTGCTAGAGGGGAGGGAGGGATCAATGAGCAGTTCTTC. It codes for CSARGEGGINEQFF.

Note on this clonotype: Since a much larger clone is just one base distant, this may be a read error. This chain uses TRBV10-2 with TRBJ2-3; D possibly uses TRBD1 or TRBD2 (6 bases each). Germline CDR1 WSHSY, CDR2 SAAADI. The CDR3 contains 15 residues. As DNA, the CDR3 is TGCGCCAGCAGTGACCTAGAGGGGGGAACAGATACGCAGTTTTTT. Its protein is CASSDLEGGTDTQFF.

This clonotype was seen at least ten times. The chain carries TRBV6-6 and TRBJ1-1, with unresolved D. This CDR3 is built from 12 residues. Germline CDR1 and CDR2: MNHNY and SVGAGI (reference sequence). Between the trimmed V and J ends, which lost 8 bases and 3 bases, there was a span of 10 bases. The chain's CDR3 is CASAIGDTEAFF. CDR3 bases: TGTGCCAGCGCCATCGGGGACACTGAAGCTTTCTTT.

The chain joins TRBV12-3 or TRBV12-4 to TRBJ2-7, with D possibly TRBD1 on 5 matching bases. This CDR3 region has 14 residues. Trimming removed 5 bases from V and 4 bases from J, with 15 bases in between. CDR3 coding DNA: TGTGCCAGCAGTCTCGCCAGGGTCCCGTACGAGCAGTACTTC. It encodes CASSLARVPYEQYF.

This clonotype was seen many times. The gene calls are TRBV28 and TRBJ2-7; TRBD1 aligns across 8 bases. With V trimmed by 6 bases and J by 5 bases, 21 bases remained unmatched. This CDR3 contains 18 residues. The germline V gene has CDR1 MDHEN and CDR2 SYDVKM. In DNA form, the CDR3 reads TGTGCCAGCAGATCCGACGGGTGGACCCGGACAGGGATCAACGAGCAGTACTTC. Translation: CASRSDGWTRTGINEQYF.

Only a few counts were recorded for this clonotype. This CDR3 reads CASSFQADTQYF. The CDR3 coding sequence is TGTGCCAGCAGCTTTCAAGCAGATACGCAGTATTTT. This chain links TRBV7-9 with TRBJ2-3; D gene ambiguous. Trimming removed 3 bases at V and 4 bases at J, with 5 bases between. The CDR3 contains 12 residues. From germline, CDR1 is SEHNR and CDR2 FQNEAQ (reference sequence).

This clonotype showed up many times. V is TRBV7-8 and J is TRBJ2-5, with D unclear. This CDR3 is 13 amino acids long. Germline-derived CDR1 and CDR2 are SGHVS and FQNEAQ. Trimming took 5 bases from V and 5 from J, leaving 12 bases between them. The CDR3 is CASSHQQVETQYF. The CDR3 nucleotides read TGTGCCAGCAGCCACCAACAAGTGGAGACCCAGTACTTC.

This clonotype appeared many times. The chain uses TRBV11-2 and TRBJ2-7, with TRBD1 matching 9 bases. The V segment lost 4 bases and the J segment 4 bases; nucleotides outside the gene matches: 2. CDR1 is SGHAT, CDR2 FQNNGV, per germline. The CDR3 has 13 residues. In DNA form, the CDR3 reads TGTGCCAGCAGCTCGGACAGGGGATACGAGCAGTACTTC. The encoded protein is CASSSDRGYEQYF.

This clonotype has a count of ten or more. The chain employs TRBV7-6 and TRBJ1-1, with 9 positions matching TRBD1. CDR1 and CDR2 (germline): SGHVS, FNYEAQ. V shed 5 bases and J 2 bases; nucleotides not matched to a gene: 9. The CDR3 spans 16 residues. The CDR3 spells CASSPLTGGTNTEAFF. In nucleotides, the CDR3 is TGTGCCAGCAGCCCCCTGACAGGGGGTACAAACACTGAAGCTTTCTTT.

This chain connects TRBV6-8 to TRBJ1-6, with D tentatively TRBD1 (5 bases). This CDR3 comprises 16 residues. The germline gives CDR1 MNHGY, CDR2 SAAAGT. The V end was cut by 11 bases, the J end by 0 bases, with 17 bases between. This chain's CDR3 is CAPHGGPSSYNSPLHF. The CDR3 DNA follows: TGTGCCCCTCATGGGGGTCCCAGCTCCTATAATTCACCCCTCCACTTT.

This clonotype was observed many times. CDR3 sequence reads: CASSLLFVIEQYF. The CDR3 region has the DNA TGTGCCAGCAGCCTGCTTTTTGTCATCGAGCAGTACTTC. V and J are TRBV2 and TRBJ2-7, with D uncertain. The CDR3 extends over 13 amino acids. Looked up from germline, CDR1 is SNHLY and CDR2 is FYNNEI. V lost 6 bases, J lost 6 bases, and 15 bases lay in between.

The chain carries TRBV19 and TRBJ2-5, with 10 positions matching TRBD2. Germline V gene sequence: CDR1 LNHDA, CDR2 SQIVND (reference sequence). The CDR3 sequence is 18 residues long. V gave up 0 bases and J gave up 1 base; unmatched junction bases: 8. CDR3 in amino acids: CASSIDLWASGGQETQYF. DNA for the CDR3: TGTGCCAGTAGTATAGATCTATGGGCTAGCGGGGGCCAAGAGACCCAGTACTTC.

In this sample, this clonotype turned up a few times. The rearrangement joins TRBV2 to TRBJ2-7; possibly TRBD2 for D (5 bases). V was cut by 4 bases and J by 2 bases, with 6 bases left in between. CDR3 length equals 12 residues. Germline assignment: CDR1 SNHLY and CDR2 FYNNEI. CDR3 sequence reads: CASSGETYEQYF. CDR3 in DNA: TGTGCCAGCAGTGGGGAGACCTACGAGCAGTACTTC.

V gene TRBV10-3 combines with J gene TRBJ2-7, with 10 bases aligning to TRBD1. Germline V lookup: CDR1 ENHRY, CDR2 SYGVKD. The CDR3 totals 13 residues. The V and J ends lost 5 bases and 7 bases, in that order; junction bases with no gene match: 5. The CDR3 is CAISTGTGVEQYF. Written as DNA, the CDR3 is TGTGCCATCAGTACCGGGACAGGGGTTGAGCAGTACTTC.

This clonotype has at least ten counts. The chain couples TRBV7-3 to TRBJ1-2; TRBD1 might be the D (5 bases). CDR1 is SGHTA, CDR2 FQGTGA, per germline. The CDR3 runs to 15 residues. Trimming removed 5 bases at V and 6 bases at J, with 19 bases between. The DNA for the CDR3 is TGTGCCAGCAGCCGAAAGGGCGGCAGGGCGGATGGCTACACCTTC. This translates into CASSRKGGRADGYTF.

The chain joins TRBV13 to TRBJ2-7; D remains unclear. V was trimmed by 5 bases and J by 7 bases, leaving 6 bases between them. Germline V gives CDR1 PRHDT, CDR2 FYEKMQ (reference sequence). The CDR3 sequence is 10 residues long. The CDR3 loop is CASSPEEQYF. DNA for the CDR3: TGTGCCAGCAGCCCTGAGGAGCAGTACTTC.

This clonotype showed up many times. The chain employs TRBV2 and TRBJ1-4; 9 bases map to TRBD1. Germline-derived CDR1 and CDR2 are SNHLY and FYNNEI. The V segment lost 3 bases and the J segment 5 bases; nucleotides outside the gene matches: 1. This CDR3 is 14 amino acids long. The CDR3 DNA follows: TGTGCCAGCAGTGAGACAGGGGGAAATGAAAAACTGTTTTTT. This codes for CASSETGGNEKLFF.

The table lists this clonotype with many counts. The chain joins TRBV12-3 or TRBV12-4 to TRBJ2-1, with no clear D. Trimming removed 8 bases from V and 5 bases from J, with 22 bases in between. The CDR3 runs to 16 residues. CDR3 region: CASPRAVLNPNNEQFF. The DNA of the CDR3 is TGTGCCAGCCCCCGGGCAGTTCTGAACCCTAACAATGAGCAGTTCTTC.

This chain uses TRBV5-1 with TRBJ2-1; D uncertain. Germline V lookup: CDR1 SGHRS, CDR2 YFSETQ. V was clipped by 4 bases and J by 2 bases, with 7 bases between them. The CDR3 extends over 13 amino acids. The CDR3 nucleotides are TGCGCCAGCAGCCCCATAACCTACAATGAGCAGTTCTTC. It encodes CASSPITYNEQFF.

As regards this clonotype: Relative to the germline gene, one junction end is altered; a read error may explain this. The gene calls are TRBV19 and TRBJ2-7; TRBD1 matches at 8 bases. Germline-derived CDR1 and CDR2 are LNHDA and SQIVND (reference sequence). The CDR3 extends over 13 amino acids. This chain's CDR3 is CASFDRGIGEQCF. The CDR3 DNA sequence: TGTGCCAGTTTTGACAGGGGAATTGGCGAGCAGTGCTTC. Full variable domain (rest looked up from reference TRBV19 and TRBJ2-7): DGGITQSPKYLFRKEGQNVTLSCEQNLNHDAMYWYRQDPGQGLRLIYYSQIVNDFQKGDIAEGYSVSREKKESFPLTVTSAQKNPTAFYLCASFDRGIGEQCFGPGTRLTVT.

In this sample, this clonotype turned up many times. The chain has TRBV7-9 and TRBJ1-1, with D possibly TRBD1 on 5 matching bases. Germline values: CDR1 SEHNR, CDR2 FQNEAQ (reference sequence). Trimming stripped 1 base from V and 2 bases from J, with 14 bases between. This CDR3 spans 16 amino acids. CDR3 nucleotides: TGTGCCAGCAGCTTAGGCCGCAGGGCCACTAACACTGAAGCTTTCTTT. Amino acids: CASSLGRRATNTEAFF.

The genes are TRBV27 and TRBJ2-1; 8 bases are shared with TRBD2. Germline V gene sequence: CDR1 MNHEY, CDR2 SMNVEV (reference sequence). This CDR3 region has 18 residues. V lost 5 bases to trimming and J lost 0 bases; unmatched junction nucleotides: 12. CDR3 loop: CASSPNPTSESSYNEQFF. In nucleotides, the CDR3 is TGTGCCAGCAGTCCAAACCCGACTAGCGAAAGCTCCTACAATGAGCAGTTCTTC.